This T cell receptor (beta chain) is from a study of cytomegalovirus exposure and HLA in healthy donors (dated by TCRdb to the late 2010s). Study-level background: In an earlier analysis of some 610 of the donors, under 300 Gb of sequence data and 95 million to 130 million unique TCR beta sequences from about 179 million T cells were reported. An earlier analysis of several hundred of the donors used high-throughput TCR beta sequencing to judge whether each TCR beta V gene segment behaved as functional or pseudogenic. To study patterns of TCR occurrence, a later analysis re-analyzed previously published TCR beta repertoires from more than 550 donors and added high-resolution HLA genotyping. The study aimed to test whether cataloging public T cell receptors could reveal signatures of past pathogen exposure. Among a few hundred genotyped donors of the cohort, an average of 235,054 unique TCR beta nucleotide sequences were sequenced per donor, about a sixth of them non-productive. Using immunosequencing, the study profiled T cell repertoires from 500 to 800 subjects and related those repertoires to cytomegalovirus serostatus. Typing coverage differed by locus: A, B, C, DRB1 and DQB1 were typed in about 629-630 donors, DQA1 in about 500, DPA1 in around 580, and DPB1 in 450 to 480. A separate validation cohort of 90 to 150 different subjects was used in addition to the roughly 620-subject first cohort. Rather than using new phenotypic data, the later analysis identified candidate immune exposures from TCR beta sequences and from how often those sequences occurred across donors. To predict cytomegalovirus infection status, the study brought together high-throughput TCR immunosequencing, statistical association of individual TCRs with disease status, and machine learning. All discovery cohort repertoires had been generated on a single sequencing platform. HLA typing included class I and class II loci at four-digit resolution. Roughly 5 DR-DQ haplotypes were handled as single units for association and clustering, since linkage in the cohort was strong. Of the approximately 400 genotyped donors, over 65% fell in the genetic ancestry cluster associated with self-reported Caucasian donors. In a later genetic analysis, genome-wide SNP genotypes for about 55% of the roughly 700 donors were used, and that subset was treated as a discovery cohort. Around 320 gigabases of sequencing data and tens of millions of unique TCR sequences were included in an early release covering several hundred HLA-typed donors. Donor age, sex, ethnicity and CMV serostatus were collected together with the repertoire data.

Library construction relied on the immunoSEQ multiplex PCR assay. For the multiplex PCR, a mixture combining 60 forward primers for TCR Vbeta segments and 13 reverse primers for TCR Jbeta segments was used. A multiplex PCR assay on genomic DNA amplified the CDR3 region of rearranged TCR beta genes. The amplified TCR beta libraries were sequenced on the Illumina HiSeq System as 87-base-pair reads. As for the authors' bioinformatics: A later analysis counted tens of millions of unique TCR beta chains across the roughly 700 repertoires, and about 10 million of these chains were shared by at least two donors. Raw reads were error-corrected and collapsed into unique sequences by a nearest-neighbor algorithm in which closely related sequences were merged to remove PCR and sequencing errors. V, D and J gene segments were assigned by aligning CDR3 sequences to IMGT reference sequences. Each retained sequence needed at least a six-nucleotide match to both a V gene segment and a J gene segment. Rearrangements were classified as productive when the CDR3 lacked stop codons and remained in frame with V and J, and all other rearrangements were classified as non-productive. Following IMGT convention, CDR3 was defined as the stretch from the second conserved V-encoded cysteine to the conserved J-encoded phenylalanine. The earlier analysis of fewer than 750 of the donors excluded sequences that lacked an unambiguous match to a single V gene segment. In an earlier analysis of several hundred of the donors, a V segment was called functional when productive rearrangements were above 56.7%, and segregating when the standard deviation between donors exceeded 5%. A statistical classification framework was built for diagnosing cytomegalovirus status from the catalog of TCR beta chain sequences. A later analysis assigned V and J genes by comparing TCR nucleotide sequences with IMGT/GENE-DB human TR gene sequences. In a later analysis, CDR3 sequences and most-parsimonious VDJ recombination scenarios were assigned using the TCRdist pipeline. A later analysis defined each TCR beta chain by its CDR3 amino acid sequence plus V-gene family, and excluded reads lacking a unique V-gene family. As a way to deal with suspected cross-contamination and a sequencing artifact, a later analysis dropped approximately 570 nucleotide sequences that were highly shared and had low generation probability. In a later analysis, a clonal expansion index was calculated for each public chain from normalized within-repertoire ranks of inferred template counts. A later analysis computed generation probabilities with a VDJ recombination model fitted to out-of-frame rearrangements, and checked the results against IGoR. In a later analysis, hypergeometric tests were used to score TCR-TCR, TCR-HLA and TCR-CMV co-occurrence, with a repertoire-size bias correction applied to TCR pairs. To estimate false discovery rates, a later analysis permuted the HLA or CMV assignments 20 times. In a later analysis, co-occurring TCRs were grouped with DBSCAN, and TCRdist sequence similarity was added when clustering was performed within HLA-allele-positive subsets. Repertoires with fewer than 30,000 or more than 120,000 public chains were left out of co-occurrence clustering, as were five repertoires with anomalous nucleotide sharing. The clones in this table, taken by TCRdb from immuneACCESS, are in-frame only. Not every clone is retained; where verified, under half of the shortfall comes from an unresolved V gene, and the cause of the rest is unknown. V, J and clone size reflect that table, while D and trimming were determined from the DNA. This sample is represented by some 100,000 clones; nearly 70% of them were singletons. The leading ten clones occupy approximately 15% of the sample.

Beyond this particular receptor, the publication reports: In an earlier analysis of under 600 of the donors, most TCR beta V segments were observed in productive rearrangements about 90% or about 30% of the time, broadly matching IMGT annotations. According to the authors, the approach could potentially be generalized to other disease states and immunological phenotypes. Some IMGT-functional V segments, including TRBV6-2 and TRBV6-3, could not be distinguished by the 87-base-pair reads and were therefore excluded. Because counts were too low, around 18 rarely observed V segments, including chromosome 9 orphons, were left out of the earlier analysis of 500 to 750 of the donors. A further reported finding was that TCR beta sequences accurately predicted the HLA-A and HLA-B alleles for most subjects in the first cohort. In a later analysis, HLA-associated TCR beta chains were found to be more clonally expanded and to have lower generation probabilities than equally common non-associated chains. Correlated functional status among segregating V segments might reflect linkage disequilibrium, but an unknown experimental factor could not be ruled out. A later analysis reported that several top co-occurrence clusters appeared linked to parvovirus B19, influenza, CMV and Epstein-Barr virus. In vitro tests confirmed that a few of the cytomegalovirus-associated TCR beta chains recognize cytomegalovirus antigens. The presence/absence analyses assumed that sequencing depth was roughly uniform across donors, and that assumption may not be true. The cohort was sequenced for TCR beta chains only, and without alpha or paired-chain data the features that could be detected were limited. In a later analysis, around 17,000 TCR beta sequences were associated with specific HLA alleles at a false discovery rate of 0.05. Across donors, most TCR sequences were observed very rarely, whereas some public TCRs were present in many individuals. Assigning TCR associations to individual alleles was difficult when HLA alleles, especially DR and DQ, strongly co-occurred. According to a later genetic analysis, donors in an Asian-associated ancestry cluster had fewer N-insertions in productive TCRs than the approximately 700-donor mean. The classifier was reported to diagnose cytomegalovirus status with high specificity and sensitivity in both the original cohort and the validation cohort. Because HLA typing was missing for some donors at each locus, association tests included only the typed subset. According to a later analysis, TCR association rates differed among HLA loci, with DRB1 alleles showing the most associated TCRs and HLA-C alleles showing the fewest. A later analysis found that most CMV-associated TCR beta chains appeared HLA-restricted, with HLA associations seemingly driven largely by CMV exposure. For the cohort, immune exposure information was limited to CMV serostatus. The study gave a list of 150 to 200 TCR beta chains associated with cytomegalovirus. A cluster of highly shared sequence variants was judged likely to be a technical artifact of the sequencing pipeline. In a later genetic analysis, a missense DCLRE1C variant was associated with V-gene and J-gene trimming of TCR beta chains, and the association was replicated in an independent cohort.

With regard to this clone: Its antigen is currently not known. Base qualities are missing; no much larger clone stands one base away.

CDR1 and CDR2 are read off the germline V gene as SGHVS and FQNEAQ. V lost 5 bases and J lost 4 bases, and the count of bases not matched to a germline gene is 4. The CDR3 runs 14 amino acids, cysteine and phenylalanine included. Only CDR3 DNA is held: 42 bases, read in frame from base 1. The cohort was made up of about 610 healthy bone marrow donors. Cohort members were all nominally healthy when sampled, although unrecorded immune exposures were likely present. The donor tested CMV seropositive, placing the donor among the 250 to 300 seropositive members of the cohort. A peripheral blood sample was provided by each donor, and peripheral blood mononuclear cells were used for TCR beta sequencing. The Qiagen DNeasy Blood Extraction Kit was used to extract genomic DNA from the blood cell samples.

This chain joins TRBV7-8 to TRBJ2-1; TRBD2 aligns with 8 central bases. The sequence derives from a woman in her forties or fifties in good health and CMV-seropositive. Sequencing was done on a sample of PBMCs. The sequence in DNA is TGTGCCAGCAGCCATAGCGGGGCATACAATGAGCAGTTCTTC. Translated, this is CASSHSGAYNEQFF. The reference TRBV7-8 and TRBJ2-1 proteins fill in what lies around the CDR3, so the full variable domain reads GAGVSQSPRYKVAKRGQDVALRCDPISGHVSLFWYQQALGQGPEFLTYFQNEAQLDKSGLPSDRFFAERPEGSVSTLKIQRTQQEDSAVYLCASSHSGAYNEQFFGPGTRLTVL.